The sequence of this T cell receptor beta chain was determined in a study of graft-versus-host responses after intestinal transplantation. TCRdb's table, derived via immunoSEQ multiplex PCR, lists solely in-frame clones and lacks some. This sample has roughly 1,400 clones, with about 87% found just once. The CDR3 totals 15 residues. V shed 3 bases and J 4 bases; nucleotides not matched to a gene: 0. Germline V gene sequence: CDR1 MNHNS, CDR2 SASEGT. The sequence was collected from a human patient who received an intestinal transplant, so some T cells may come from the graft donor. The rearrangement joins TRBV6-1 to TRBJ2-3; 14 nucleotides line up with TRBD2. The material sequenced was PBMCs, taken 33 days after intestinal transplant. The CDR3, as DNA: TGTGCCAGCAGTGAGGGACTAGCGGGAGCAGATACGCAGTATTTT. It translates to CASSEGLAGADTQYF.